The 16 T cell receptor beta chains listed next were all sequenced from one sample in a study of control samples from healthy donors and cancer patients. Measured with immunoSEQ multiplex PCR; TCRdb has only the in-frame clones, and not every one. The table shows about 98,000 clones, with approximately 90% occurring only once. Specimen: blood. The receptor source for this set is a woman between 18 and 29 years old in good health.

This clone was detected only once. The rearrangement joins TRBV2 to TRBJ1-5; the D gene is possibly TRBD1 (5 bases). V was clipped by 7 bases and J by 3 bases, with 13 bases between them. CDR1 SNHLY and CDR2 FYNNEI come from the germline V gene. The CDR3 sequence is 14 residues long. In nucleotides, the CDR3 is TGTGCCAGCATGTCCGGGACCTTCAATCAGCCCCAGCATTTT. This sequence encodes CASMSGTFNQPQHF.

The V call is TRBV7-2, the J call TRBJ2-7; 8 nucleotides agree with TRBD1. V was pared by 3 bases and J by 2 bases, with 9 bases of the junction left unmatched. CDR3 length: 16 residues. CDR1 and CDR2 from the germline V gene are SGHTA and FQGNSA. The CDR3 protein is CASSLSAGQVTYEQYF. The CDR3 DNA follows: TGTGCCAGCAGCTTGTCGGCGGGACAGGTAACCTACGAGCAGTACTTC.

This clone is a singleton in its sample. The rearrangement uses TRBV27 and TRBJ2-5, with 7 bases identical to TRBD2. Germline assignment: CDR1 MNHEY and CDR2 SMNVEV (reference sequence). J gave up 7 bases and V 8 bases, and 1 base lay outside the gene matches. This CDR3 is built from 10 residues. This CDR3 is CASPGGTQYF. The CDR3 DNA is TGTGCCAGCCCGGGGGGGACCCAGTACTTC.

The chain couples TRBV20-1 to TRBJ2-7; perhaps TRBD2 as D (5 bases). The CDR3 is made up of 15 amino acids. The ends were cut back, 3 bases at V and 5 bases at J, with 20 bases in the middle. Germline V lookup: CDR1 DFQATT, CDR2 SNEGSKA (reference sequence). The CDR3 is CSASIRSGSLDEQYF. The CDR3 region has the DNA TGCAGTGCTAGTATACGCTCGGGGAGTCTAGACGAGCAGTACTTC.

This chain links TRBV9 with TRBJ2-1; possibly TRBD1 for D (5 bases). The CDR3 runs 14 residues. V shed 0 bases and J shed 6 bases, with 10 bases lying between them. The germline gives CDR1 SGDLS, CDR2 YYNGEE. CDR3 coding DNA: TGTGCCAGCAGCGTAGTAGGGGCTAGCAATGAGCAGTTCTTC. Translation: CASSVVGASNEQFF.

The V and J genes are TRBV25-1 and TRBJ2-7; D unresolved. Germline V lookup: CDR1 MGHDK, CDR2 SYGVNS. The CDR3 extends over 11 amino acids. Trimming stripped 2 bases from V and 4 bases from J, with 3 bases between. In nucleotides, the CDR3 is TGTGCCAGCAGTGAAGAATACGAGCAGTACTTC. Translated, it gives CASSEEYEQYF.

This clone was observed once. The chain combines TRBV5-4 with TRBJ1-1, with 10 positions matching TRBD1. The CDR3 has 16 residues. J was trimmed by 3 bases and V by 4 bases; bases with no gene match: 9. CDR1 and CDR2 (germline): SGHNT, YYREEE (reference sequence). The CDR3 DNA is TGTGCCAGCAGCAGGGACAGGGGCAACCCTGACACTGAAGCTTTCTTT. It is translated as CASSRDRGNPDTEAFF.

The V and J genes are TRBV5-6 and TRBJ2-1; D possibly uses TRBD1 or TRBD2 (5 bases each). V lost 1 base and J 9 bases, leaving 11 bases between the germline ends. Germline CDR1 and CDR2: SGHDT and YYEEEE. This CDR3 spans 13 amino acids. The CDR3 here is CASSLIRAGEQFF. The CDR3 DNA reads TGTGCCAGCAGCTTGATCAGGGCGGGTGAGCAGTTCTTC.

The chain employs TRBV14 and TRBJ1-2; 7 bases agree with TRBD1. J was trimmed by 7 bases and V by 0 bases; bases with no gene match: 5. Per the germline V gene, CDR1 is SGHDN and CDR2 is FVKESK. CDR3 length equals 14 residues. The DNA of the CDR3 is TGTGCCAGCAGCCAAGAGACAGGGTTCTCTGGCTACACCTTC. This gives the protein CASSQETGFSGYTF.

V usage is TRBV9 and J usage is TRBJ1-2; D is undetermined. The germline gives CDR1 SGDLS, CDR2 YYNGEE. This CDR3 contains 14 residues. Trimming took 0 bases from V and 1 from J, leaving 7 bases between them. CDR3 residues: CASSVDLVNYGYTF. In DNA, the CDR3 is TGTGCCAGCAGCGTAGACCTGGTTAACTATGGCTACACCTTC.

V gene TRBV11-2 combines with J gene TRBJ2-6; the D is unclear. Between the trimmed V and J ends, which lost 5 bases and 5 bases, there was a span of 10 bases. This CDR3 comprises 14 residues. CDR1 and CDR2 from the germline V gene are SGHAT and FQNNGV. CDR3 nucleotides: TGTGCCAGCAGCCCGCCCCAACGGGCCAACGTCCTGACTTTC. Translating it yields CASSPPQRANVLTF.

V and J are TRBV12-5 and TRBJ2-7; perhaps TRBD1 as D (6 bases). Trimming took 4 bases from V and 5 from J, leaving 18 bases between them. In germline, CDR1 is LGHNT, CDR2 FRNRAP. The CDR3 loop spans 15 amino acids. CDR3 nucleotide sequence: TGTGCTAGTGGTTCCACCCTCGACAGGAAGAACGAGCAGTACTTC. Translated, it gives CASGSTLDRKNEQYF.

This chain's CDR3 is CASSSETTKRAQYF. As DNA, the CDR3 is TGTGCCAGCAGCTCGGAGACCACAAAGAGAGCCCAGTACTTC. The rearrangement joins TRBV11-3 to TRBJ2-5; D gene ambiguous. V lost 4 bases and J lost 9, with 18 bases in between. This CDR3 has 14 residues. Per the germline V gene, CDR1 is SGHNT and CDR2 is YENEEA.

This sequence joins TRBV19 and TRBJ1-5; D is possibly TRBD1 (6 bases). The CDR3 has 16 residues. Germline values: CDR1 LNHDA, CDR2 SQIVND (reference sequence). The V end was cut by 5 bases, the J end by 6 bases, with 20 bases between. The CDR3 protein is CASSLPPRGAPQPQHF. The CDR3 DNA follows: TGTGCCAGTAGTTTACCCCCCCGGGGGGCGCCTCAGCCCCAGCATTTT.

The CDR3 DNA follows: TGTGCCAGCAGCCGCCATAGGGGGTGGAACACCGGGGAGCTGTTTTTT. This translates into CASSRHRGWNTGELFF. The chain has TRBV14 and TRBJ2-2; D might be TRBD1 (6 bases). Germline CDR1 reads SGHDN; CDR2 reads FVKESK. CDR3 length: 16 amino acids. The germline V and J ends were trimmed by 4 bases and 1 base, with 13 bases remaining between them.

The DNA for the CDR3 is TGTGCCAGCAGTTCACCGGGACAGGGGACGTACGAGCAGTACTTC. Translation: CASSSPGQGTYEQYF. The rearrangement links TRBV6-5 to TRBJ2-7; 10 positions agree with TRBD1. Per germline, CDR1 MNHEY and CDR2 SVGAGI. V lost 4 bases and J lost 4; bases outside the gene matches: 7. The CDR3 extends over 15 amino acids.